The 30 T cell receptor beta chains in this list originate from one sample, sequenced in a study of cytomegalovirus exposure and HLA in healthy donors. Only in-frame clones appear in the TCRdb table, and some are missing; sequencing was by immunoSEQ multiplex PCR. The sample comprises over 100,000 clones, 88% of which are singletons, and around 6% rests with the top ten. Sequencing was carried out using PBMCs. The receptors derive from a woman aged 18-29 years in good health and CMV-seropositive.

The V call is TRBV6-5, the J call TRBJ2-2; 7 bases match TRBD1. There are 14 residues in the CDR3. V shed 5 bases and J 5 bases; nucleotides not matched to a gene: 5. Germline values: CDR1 MNHEY, CDR2 SVGAGI. The CDR3 bases are TGTGCCAGCAGTCCCTTGGACAGGACCGGGGAGCTGTTTTTT. This sequence encodes CASSPLDRTGELFF.

The chain employs TRBV6-5 and TRBJ1-1; TRBD1 might be the D (6 bases). The germline V gene has CDR1 MNHEY and CDR2 SVGAGI. Deletions cut 6 bases from V and 5 bases from J, with 19 bases between. This CDR3 has 15 residues. The CDR3 sequence: CASSPGQGRRTEAFF. The CDR3 nucleotides are TGTGCCAGCAGCCCAGGGCAGGGGAGACGGACTGAAGCTTTCTTT.

This rearrangement joins TRBV15 to TRBJ1-2, with a tentative D call TRBD1 (6 bases). From germline, CDR1 is LNHNV and CDR2 YYDKDF (reference sequence). This CDR3 has 12 amino acids. Trimming cost V 3 bases and J 7 bases, with 9 bases left between them. The chain's CDR3 is CATSRETGGYTF. The CDR3 nucleotides read TGTGCCACCAGCAGGGAGACAGGTGGCTACACCTTC.

This chain connects TRBV28 to TRBJ2-2; TRBD1 aligns across 7 bases. Per germline, CDR1 MDHEN and CDR2 SYDVKM. J was trimmed by 5 bases and V by 8 bases; bases with no gene match: 2. The CDR3 covers 12 residues. In nucleotides, the CDR3 is TGTGCCAGCCAGACAGGGACCGGGGAGCTGTTTTTT. It yields the protein CASQTGTGELFF.

V usage is TRBV19 and J usage is TRBJ1-2; 7 bases agree with TRBD1. CDR1 and CDR2 (germline): LNHDA, SQIVND (reference sequence). The trim removed 4 bases at V and 8 bases at J, leaving 10 bases unmatched. CDR3 size: 14 residues. CDR3 loop: CASSTTHRGDGYTF. The CDR3 nucleotides are TGTGCCAGTAGTACTACCCACAGGGGTGACGGCTACACCTTC.

V usage is TRBV7-9 and J usage is TRBJ1-5; D is perhaps TRBD1 (6 bases). The CDR3 spans 14 residues. From germline, CDR1 is SEHNR and CDR2 FQNEAQ (reference sequence). V dropped 5 bases and J dropped 3 bases, with 11 bases sitting between them. The chain's CDR3 is CASSPGHINQPQHF. The DNA of the CDR3 is TGTGCCAGCAGCCCGGGACACATCAATCAGCCCCAGCATTTT.

The DNA of the CDR3 is TGTGCCAGCAGCCTATCCCGACAGGGTGGTAATGGCTACACCTTC. Amino acids: CASSLSRQGGNGYTF. This chain joins TRBV6-1 and TRBJ1-2; 7 bases agree with TRBD1. This CDR3 is built from 15 residues. CDR1 is MNHNS and CDR2 is SASEGT in the germline V gene. V was pared by 6 bases and J by 6 bases, with 13 bases of the junction left unmatched.

This sequence joins TRBV11-2 and TRBJ2-5; 9 positions match TRBD2. CDR1 and CDR2 (germline): SGHAT, FQNNGV. Trimming removed 5 bases from V and 4 bases from J; junction bases left unmatched: 14. This CDR3 has 17 residues. CDR3 amino acids: CASSPRLSGRFLETQYF. The CDR3 DNA reads TGTGCCAGCAGCCCTAGGCTAAGCGGGAGGTTCTTAGAGACCCAGTACTTC.

This chain joins TRBV6-1 and TRBJ1-6, with 7 nucleotides matching TRBD1. With 6 bases clipped from V and 9 bases from J, the junction kept 8 bases outside the gene matches. Per the germline V gene, CDR1 is MNHNS and CDR2 is SASEGT. The CDR3 has 14 amino acids. The DNA for the CDR3 is TGTGCCAGCAGCGACTTACAGGGGACTTCACCCCTCCACTTT. This encodes CASSDLQGTSPLHF.

The chain recombines TRBV6-1 with TRBJ2-3; TRBD1 matches at 12 bases. Losses at the gene ends were 6 bases for V and 8 bases for J; bases not matched to a gene: 3. The CDR3 has 13 amino acids. Looked up from germline, CDR1 is MNHNS and CDR2 is SASEGT. CDR3 residues: CASRGTGGFTQYF. Here the CDR3 DNA reads TGTGCCAGCAGGGGGACAGGGGGCTTTACGCAGTATTTT.

The J gene is TRBJ2-1, the V gene TRBV9; 15 nucleotides line up with TRBD2. Trimming took 3 bases from V and 4 from J; bases not matched to a gene: 11. This CDR3 has 19 amino acids. CDR1 SGDLS and CDR2 YYNGEE come from the germline V gene. CDR3 DNA sequence: TGTGCCAGCAGCGCCCCAACGGGGGGACTAGCGGGGGGATACAATGAGCAGTTCTTC. Translated: CASSAPTGGLAGGYNEQFF.

The J gene is TRBJ1-3, the V gene TRBV5-8; possible D gene TRBD1, 6 bases. V dropped 1 base and J dropped 4 bases, with 18 bases sitting between them. This CDR3 spans 17 amino acids. CDR1 and CDR2 from the germline V gene are SGHTS and YDEGEE. In DNA, the CDR3 is TGTGCCAGCAGCTTGCAACCGCAGGGGTCTTCGGGAAACACCATATATTTT. Protein: CASSLQPQGSSGNTIYF.

The genes are TRBV29-1 and TRBJ1-2; D is unresolved. This CDR3 spans 15 amino acids. Trimming took off 2 bases at V and 1 base at J, with 14 bases between the two ends. CDR1 is SQVTM and CDR2 is ANQGSEA in the germline V gene. CDR3 protein: CSVEFANLLNYGYTF. DNA for the CDR3: TGCAGCGTTGAATTTGCGAATCTCCTTAACTATGGCTACACCTTC.

This clone showed up just a few times. CDR3 region: CASSFQGGYEQYF. CDR3 sequence (DNA): TGTGCCAGCAGTTTCCAGGGGGGATACGAGCAGTACTTC. The J gene is TRBJ2-7, the V gene TRBV27, with D maybe TRBD1 (7 bases). The germline CDR1 and CDR2 sequences are MNHEY and SMNVEV (reference sequence). The CDR3 extends over 13 amino acids. V was pared by 3 bases and J by 4 bases, with 10 bases between.

This chain connects TRBV4-3 to TRBJ2-4, with TRBD2 matching over 15 bases. The V gene end was trimmed by 4 bases and the J gene end by 14 bases; junction bases not matched to a gene: 6. The CDR3 has 14 residues. Germline V gene sequence: CDR1 LGHNA, CDR2 YSLEER. The DNA for the CDR3 is TGCGCCAGCAGCCCCGGACTAGCGGGAGGGCTTAAGTACTTC. Translating gives CASSPGLAGGLKYF.

The chain carries TRBV9 and TRBJ1-4; D possibly corresponds to TRBD1 (5 bases). CDR3 length: 15 residues. Germline V gene data show CDR1 as SGDLS and CDR2 as YYNGEE. The ends were cut back, 0 bases at V and 4 bases at J, with 10 bases in the middle. The CDR3 here is CASSVDGGGNEKLFF. In nucleotides, the CDR3 is TGTGCCAGCAGCGTAGATGGGGGGGGTAATGAAAAACTGTTTTTT. Full variable domain (outside the CDR3, taken from reference TRBV9 and TRBJ1-4): DSGVTQTPKHLITATGQRVTLRCSPRSGDLSVYWYQQSLDQGLQFLIQYYNGEERAKGNILERFSAQQFPDLHSELNLSSLELGDSALYFCASSVDGGGNEKLFFGSGTQLSVL.

V usage is TRBV9 and J usage is TRBJ1-4; TRBD1 aligns across 8 bases. Trimming removed 3 bases from V and 1 base from J; junction bases left unmatched: 2. The CDR3 runs 15 residues. The V gene's germline CDR1 is SGDLS and CDR2 YYNGEE. The CDR3 coding sequence is TGTGCCAGCAGCGCCACAGGGGGAACTAATGAAAAACTGTTTTTT. Amino acids: CASSATGGTNEKLFF.

V is TRBV16 and J is TRBJ1-4; possible D gene TRBD1, 5 bases. Trimming stripped 0 bases from V and 8 bases from J, with 16 bases between. This CDR3 has 16 residues. CDR1 KGHSY and CDR2 FQNENV come from the germline V gene. CDR3 protein: CASSQSRTSSGEKLFF. The CDR3 nucleotides are TGTGCCAGCAGCCAATCCAGGACATCATCCGGAGAAAAACTGTTTTTT.

This chain joins TRBV4-1 and TRBJ2-3, with D tentatively TRBD2 (6 bases). Germline V CDR1 and CDR2: MGHRA, YSYEKL. Trimming left V 3 bases short and J 1 base short, with 14 bases between. The CDR3 runs 16 residues. CDR3 sequence reads: CASSHREVAGTDTQYF. The CDR3 nucleotides read TGCGCCAGCAGCCACCGAGAGGTAGCGGGCACAGATACGCAGTATTTT.

The V gene is TRBV7-9, the J gene TRBJ1-3; maybe TRBD1 (5 bases). This CDR3 has 13 residues. V dropped 5 bases and J dropped 4 bases, with 9 bases sitting between them. Looked up from germline, CDR1 is SEHNR and CDR2 is FQNEAQ (reference sequence). The chain's CDR3 is CASSGGYGNTIYF. DNA of the CDR3: TGTGCCAGCAGCGGGGGGTACGGAAACACCATATATTTT.

The chain combines TRBV7-9 with TRBJ2-2; D call uncertain. This CDR3 comprises 16 residues. Trimming removed 5 bases from V and 6 bases from J, with 19 bases in between. Germline V gene lookup returns CDR1 SEHNR and CDR2 FQNEAQ (reference sequence). CDR3 coding DNA: TGTGCCAGCAGCCCCACCCTTTTAGTTGAGGCCGGGGAGCTGTTTTTT. Amino acid sequence: CASSPTLLVEAGELFF.

This chain connects TRBV5-1 to TRBJ2-2, with TRBD1 matching over 7 bases. V dropped 4 bases and J dropped 5; count of bases not matched to a gene: 11. Germline V CDR1 and CDR2: SGHRS, YFSETQ. The CDR3 contains 16 residues. The CDR3 sequence: CASSTTGTADTGELFF. The CDR3 DNA follows: TGCGCCAGCAGCACCACCGGGACAGCCGATACCGGGGAGCTGTTTTTT.

V and J are TRBV5-1 and TRBJ1-1; D not resolved. Germline CDR1 reads SGHRS; CDR2 reads YFSETQ. Trimming cost V 1 base and J 0 bases, with 10 bases left between them. The CDR3 length is 15 residues. CDR3 DNA sequence: TGCGCCAGCAGCTTGAGCCCAATCCTGAACACTGAAGCTTTCTTT. Translation gives CASSLSPILNTEAFF.

This rearrangement joins TRBV5-6 to TRBJ1-5, with a possible D match to TRBD1 (6 bases). The CDR3 consists of 14 residues. V lost 2 bases and J 6 bases, leaving 12 bases between the germline ends. CDR1 and CDR2 (germline): SGHDT, YYEEEE. CDR3 bases: TGTGCCAGCAGCTTACAGGGAGCCCGTCAGCCCCAGCATTTT. Translating it yields CASSLQGARQPQHF.

With respect to this clone: Other DNA sequences in the same sample also yield this CDR3. The rearrangement joins TRBV7-8 to TRBJ2-7, with unresolved D. Germline V gene lookup returns CDR1 SGHVS and CDR2 FQNEAQ. This CDR3 region has 12 residues. Trimming cost V 1 base and J 4 bases, with 5 bases left between them. The chain's CDR3 is CASSLGAYEQYF. In nucleotides, the CDR3 is TGTGCCAGCAGCTTAGGGGCATACGAGCAGTACTTC.

A few counts support this clone. Here the CDR3 reads CASSLSQGSPYEQYF. The CDR3 DNA sequence: TGCGCCAGCAGCCTCTCACAGGGCTCCCCTTACGAGCAGTACTTC. The rearrangement uses TRBV4-1 and TRBJ2-7; D perhaps matches TRBD1 (6 bases). Germline V gene lookup returns CDR1 MGHRA and CDR2 YSYEKL. V lost 4 bases to trimming and J lost 4 bases, with 17 bases between them. The CDR3 is made up of 15 amino acids.

A single count supports this clone. This chain joins TRBV19 and TRBJ2-7; TRBD2 aligns across 8 bases. Germline V lookup: CDR1 LNHDA, CDR2 SQIVND (reference sequence). This CDR3 has 16 amino acids. With V trimmed by 5 bases and J by 5 bases, 14 bases remained unmatched. CDR3 residues: CASSQDWGLGSHEQYF. In DNA form, the CDR3 reads TGTGCCAGTAGTCAGGACTGGGGACTAGGAAGCCACGAGCAGTACTTC.

The chain is built from TRBV4-2 and TRBJ1-2; D unclear. The CDR3 covers 14 residues. The ends were cut back, 0 bases at V and 1 base at J, with 6 bases in the middle. Per the germline V gene, CDR1 is LGHNA and CDR2 is YNFKEQ. CDR3 sequence: CASSQDRVNYGYTF. The CDR3 region has the DNA TGTGCCAGCAGCCAAGATCGGGTTAACTATGGCTACACCTTC.

V is TRBV9 and J is TRBJ1-1; no reliable D call. This CDR3 contains 13 residues. Germline values: CDR1 SGDLS, CDR2 YYNGEE. The germline V and J ends were trimmed by 4 bases and 1 base, with 8 bases remaining between them. The CDR3 here is CASSTDTNTEAFF. The DNA of the CDR3 is TGTGCCAGCAGCACCGACACGAACACTGAAGCTTTCTTT. Using reference TRBV9 and TRBJ1-1 for the parts outside the CDR3, the full variable domain is DSGVTQTPKHLITATGQRVTLRCSPRSGDLSVYWYQQSLDQGLQFLIQYYNGEERAKGNILERFSAQQFPDLHSELNLSSLELGDSALYFCASSTDTNTEAFFGQGTRLTVV.

The rearrangement links TRBV29-1 to TRBJ2-4; 7 bases are shared with TRBD2. The V gene's germline CDR1 is SQVTM and CDR2 ANQGSEA. The CDR3 has 14 amino acids. Trimming cost V 4 bases and J 1 base; bases outside gene matches: 4. CDR3 in amino acids: CSVVPGGAKNIQYF. CDR3 DNA sequence: TGCAGCGTTGTACCCGGGGGGGCCAAAAACATTCAGTACTTC.